Ten or more counts support the clone carrying this TCR beta chain. Its antigen is not identified. This entry is derived from a study of human T cells and chemical hapten exposure. As for the study in general: Upper-back patch tests with 0.01% DPC were read at 6 days. Study-wide results and limits: PT1 expanded TCR counts correlated positively with patch test score.

TCRdb processed the RACE reads anew with MiXCR; each CDR3 protein has one entry. This sample has 280,000 or so distinct CDR3 sequences; 7.5% to 8% occur once, and the top ten carry 1.2%. The time point denotes: pre-sensitization, week 0. Treatment described: therapeutic diphenylcyclopropenone sensitization with weekly scalp DPC. V lost 4 bases to trimming and J lost 0 bases; unmatched junction nucleotides: 16. Germline V gene sequence: CDR1 SGDLS, CDR2 YYNGEE. CDR3 length: 19 amino acids. Specimen: whole blood, collected in connection with sensitization to the hapten diphenylcyclopropenone (DPC). The chain links TRBV9 to TRBJ2-3; 8 bases map to TRBD2. The TCR sequence derives from a man younger than 30 with alopecia areata. Some clones in this sample may be carry-over from other donors' samples. CDR3 sequence: CASSPRGVFGGESTDTQYF. The CDR3 bases are TGTGCCAGCAGCCCACGCGGGGTTTTCGGGGGGGAAAGCACAGATACGCAGTATTTT. Drawing the rest from reference TRBV9 and TRBJ2-3, the complete variable domain is DSGVTQTPKHLITATGQRVTLRCSPRSGDLSVYWYQQSLDQGLQFLIQYYNGEERAKGNILERFSAQQFPDLHSELNLSSLELGDSALYFCASSPRGVFGGESTDTQYFGPGTRLTVL.